Listed here are 18 T cell receptor beta chains from one sample, sequenced in a study of blood T cell repertoires in COVID-19. The assay was immunoSEQ multiplex PCR, and TCRdb's table has in-frame clones only and misses some. The sample has 150,000 to 200,000 clones; roughly 90% are singletons. The sample was PBMCs or T cells enriched from blood (not recorded which). Receptors originate from a woman between 18 and 29 years old who had recovered from COVID-19.

CDR3 nucleotides: TGTGCCTGGAGCGGACAGTCGGGGCAGTTCTTC. Encoded protein: CAWSGQSGQFF. This chain uses TRBV30 with TRBJ2-1; a weak D match, TRBD1 (6 bases). Germline CDR1 reads GTSNPN; CDR2 reads SVGIG (reference sequence). V shed 3 bases and J shed 12 bases, with 12 bases lying between them. The CDR3 consists of 11 residues.

The V call is TRBV3-1 (or the pseudogene TRBV3-2), the J call TRBJ1-1; TRBD1 aligns across 10 bases. CDR3 length: 13 amino acids. CDR1 and CDR2 from the germline V gene are LGHDT and YNNKEL (reference sequence). Germline trimming cut 3 bases from V and 11 bases from J; bases unmatched to any gene: 6. CDR3 sequence: CASSQRQGAMAFF. DNA of the CDR3: TGTGCCAGCAGCCAGCGACAGGGGGCAATGGCTTTCTTT.

This chain links TRBV6-4 with TRBJ2-1; 10 positions agree with TRBD1. The junction had 6 bases not matched to a gene; V was cut back by 6 bases and J by 4 bases. Germline lookup yields CDR1 MRHNA and CDR2 SNTAGT. This CDR3 is 15 amino acids long. CDR3 loop: CASSPGTGEYNEQFF. CDR3 nucleotides: TGTGCCAGCAGCCCCGGGACAGGGGAGTACAATGAGCAGTTCTTC.

A single count supports this clone. The CDR3 bases are TGTGCCAGCAGTGACTCGAGCCTGGAGCGGGAGGGGGCAGATACGCAGTATTTT. It yields the protein CASSDSSLEREGADTQYF. The V call is TRBV6-4, the J call TRBJ2-3, with 10 bases matching TRBD2. Losses at the gene ends were 0 bases for V and 4 bases for J; bases not matched to a gene: 10. Germline CDR1 MRHNA, CDR2 SNTAGT. This CDR3 is 18 amino acids long.

The rearrangement joins TRBV7-9 to TRBJ2-5; 9 bases are shared with TRBD2. V lost 1 base and J lost 0; bases outside the gene matches: 3. The germline V gene has CDR1 SEHNR and CDR2 FQNEAQ (reference sequence). The length of the CDR3 is 16 residues. The CDR3 here is CASSLDLAGYQETQYF. CDR3 coding DNA: TGTGCCAGCAGCTTAGATCTAGCGGGGTACCAAGAGACCCAGTACTTC.

The chain employs TRBV5-5 and TRBJ2-1, with D perhaps TRBD2 (5 bases). Germline CDR1 is SGHKS and CDR2 is YYEKEE (reference sequence). The CDR3 loop spans 12 amino acids. Trimming shortened V by 8 bases and J by 6 bases, and 12 bases separated the two germline ends. The CDR3 nucleotides are TGTGCCAGTGTGCACGCGGGCAATGAGCAGTTCTTC. Its translation is CASVHAGNEQFF.

The chain has TRBV6-5 and TRBJ2-3; TRBD2 agrees at 7 bases. Trimming at V came to 6 bases and at J to 6 bases, leaving 9 bases not matched to a gene. This CDR3 has 14 amino acids. Per the germline V gene, CDR1 is MNHEY and CDR2 is SVGAGI. The CDR3 region has the DNA TGTGCCAGCAGCCGGGGGGACCCCGGGGATACGCAGTATTTT. Its translation: CASSRGDPGDTQYF.

The J gene is TRBJ1-1, the V gene TRBV5-4, with D unresolved. With 2 bases removed from V and 7 bases from J, the gap between germline ends came to 6 bases. The CDR3 has 11 residues. Germline-derived CDR1 and CDR2 are SGHNT and YYREEE (reference sequence). This CDR3 reads CASSFNGEAFF. The CDR3 bases are TGTGCCAGCAGCTTTAACGGTGAAGCTTTCTTT.

V is TRBV11-2 and J is TRBJ2-6, with 7 bases aligning to TRBD2. V lost 5 bases to trimming and J lost 4 bases; unmatched junction nucleotides: 8. Germline lookup yields CDR1 SGHAT and CDR2 FQNNGV. The CDR3 consists of 16 residues. CDR3 amino acids: CASSKLREAGANVLTF. The CDR3 coding sequence is TGTGCCAGCAGCAAATTACGGGAGGCCGGGGCCAACGTCCTGACTTTC. The full variable domain, rest sourced from reference TRBV11-2 and TRBJ2-6, is EAGVAQSPRYKIIEKRQSVAFWCNPISGHATLYWYQQILGQGPKLLIQFQNNGVVDDSQLPKDRFSAERLKGVDSTLKIQPAKLEDSAVYLCASSKLREAGANVLTFGAGSRLTVL.

This rearrangement joins TRBV19 to TRBJ2-5, with D possibly TRBD1 on 6 matching bases. V dropped 11 bases and J dropped 0 bases, with 22 bases sitting between them. CDR3 size: 16 residues. From germline, CDR1 is LNHDA and CDR2 SQIVND (reference sequence). CDR3 residues: CASSAPHRANQETQYF. CDR3 nucleotide sequence: TGTGCCTCCTCTGCCCCCCACAGGGCCAACCAAGAGACCCAGTACTTC.

The chain couples TRBV28 to TRBJ2-7; 11 bases match TRBD1. Germline loops: CDR1 MDHEN, CDR2 SYDVKM. J lost 3 bases, V lost 2 bases, and 3 bases had no gene match. The CDR3 sequence is 15 residues long. The CDR3 coding sequence is TGTGCCAGCAGTTTAGCTGGGACAGGGGGCTACGAGCAGTACTTC. This translates into CASSLAGTGGYEQYF.

The chain has TRBV11-2 and TRBJ2-7; TRBD2 matches at 8 bases. J lost 6 bases, V lost 5 bases, and 9 bases had no gene match. Germline lookup yields CDR1 SGHAT and CDR2 FQNNGV. CDR3 size: 14 residues. CDR3 nucleotide sequence: TGTGCCAGCAGCGTGCAGTACGGGGGGGGCGAGCAGTACTTC. Residues: CASSVQYGGGEQYF.

The chain recombines TRBV2 with TRBJ1-2; 7 nucleotides align to TRBD1. The CDR3 totals 15 residues. Germline CDR1 is SNHLY and CDR2 is FYNNEI. With V trimmed by 5 bases and J by 0 bases, 6 bases remained unmatched. This CDR3 reads CASSNNRGANYGYTF. CDR3 bases: TGTGCCAGCAGTAACAACAGGGGAGCTAACTATGGCTACACCTTC.

This clone has only a few counts. The gene calls are TRBV19 and TRBJ1-5, with TRBD1 as a possible D gene (5 bases). The V end was cut by 9 bases, the J end by 3 bases, with 18 bases between. CDR1 is LNHDA and CDR2 is SQIVND in the germline V gene (reference sequence). The CDR3 consists of 15 residues. Here the CDR3 DNA reads TGTGCCAGGGGTTCAGGGAAAGGGCTCAATCAGCCCCAGCATTTT. It encodes CARGSGKGLNQPQHF.

This chain connects TRBV4-3 to TRBJ1-5; D is uncertain. Germline V gene data show CDR1 as LGHNA and CDR2 as YSLEER. Trimming took 0 bases from V and 5 from J, leaving 11 bases between them. This CDR3 has 15 residues. The CDR3 loop reads CASSQDQSRYQPQHF. CDR3 sequence (DNA): TGCGCCAGCAGCCAAGACCAGTCCCGCTATCAGCCCCAGCATTTT.

This clone was seen once. V usage is TRBV6-5 and J usage is TRBJ2-1, with 7 nucleotides matching TRBD1. V trimming: 5 bases; J trimming: 15 bases; junction bases outside the gene matches: 10. CDR3 length equals 12 residues. Germline V gene sequence: CDR1 MNHEY, CDR2 SVGAGI. CDR3 sequence: CASSPVGGAGFF. The CDR3 DNA is TGTGCCAGCAGTCCAGTAGGGGGCGCGGGGTTCTTC.

The V gene is TRBV19, the J gene TRBJ2-1; 7 bases agree with TRBD2. The CDR3 runs 14 residues. Germline V gene sequence: CDR1 LNHDA, CDR2 SQIVND (reference sequence). Losses at the gene ends were 7 bases for V and 7 bases for J; bases not matched to a gene: 10. The chain's CDR3 is CASKGGRNRNEQFF. Written as DNA, the CDR3 is TGTGCCAGTAAGGGCGGGAGAAATAGGAATGAGCAGTTCTTC.

This clone appeared a few times. The chain is built from TRBV5-4 and TRBJ1-1, with a weak D call TRBD1 (6 bases). V was trimmed by 4 bases and J by 0 bases, leaving 16 bases between them. The CDR3 length is 16 residues. Per germline, CDR1 SGHNT and CDR2 YYREEE (reference sequence). The CDR3 region is CASSARRQALNTEAFF. CDR3 DNA sequence: TGTGCCAGCAGCGCGCGGAGACAGGCTCTGAACACTGAAGCTTTCTTT.